This T cell receptor beta chain was retrieved from a study of blood T cell repertoires in COVID-19. Libraries were prepared by immunoSEQ multiplex PCR; TCRdb keeps only in-frame clonotypes and omits some of them. The data show hundreds of thousands of clones, roughly 86% seen once. This CDR3 is built from 14 residues. The V end lost 3 bases, the J end lost 5 bases, and 8 bases lay between the germline ends. In germline, CDR1 is SGHVS, CDR2 FQNEAQ. The sequencing input was peripheral blood. The chain links TRBV7-8 to TRBJ1-6; tentative D call: TRBD1 (5 bases). This clonotype originated in a woman aged 55-69 years with COVID-19, enrolled during active disease. As DNA, the CDR3 is TGTGCCAGCAGCTTCGGGGGACATAATTCACCCCTCCACTTT. It translates to CASSFGGHNSPLHF.